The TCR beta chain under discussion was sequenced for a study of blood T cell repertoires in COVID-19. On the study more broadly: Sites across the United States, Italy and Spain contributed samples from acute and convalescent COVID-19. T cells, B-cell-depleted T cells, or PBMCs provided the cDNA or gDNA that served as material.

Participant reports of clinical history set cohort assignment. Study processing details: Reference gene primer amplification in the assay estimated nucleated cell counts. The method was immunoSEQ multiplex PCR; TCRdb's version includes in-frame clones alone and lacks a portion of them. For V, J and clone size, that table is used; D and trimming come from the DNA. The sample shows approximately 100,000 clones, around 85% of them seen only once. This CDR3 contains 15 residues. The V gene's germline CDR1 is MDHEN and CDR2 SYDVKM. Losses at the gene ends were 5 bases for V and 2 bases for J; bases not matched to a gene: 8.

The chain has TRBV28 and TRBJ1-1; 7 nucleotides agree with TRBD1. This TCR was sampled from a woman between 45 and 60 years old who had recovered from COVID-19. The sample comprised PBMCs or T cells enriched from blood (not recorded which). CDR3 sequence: CASSPTGTFNTEAFF. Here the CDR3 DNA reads TGTGCCAGCAGTCCGACAGGGACTTTTAACACTGAAGCTTTCTTT.